One sample yielded the 32 T cell receptor beta chains listed below, sequenced in a study of regulatory T cells in long-lasting Graves disease. Time point indicated: persistent/refractory GD, antithyroid drugs over 5 years with positive TRAb. With RNA extracted from PBMCs as input, the TCR library was made. CDR3 regions were amplified by Arm-PCR using iRepertoire HTBI primers to build TCR beta libraries. TCRdb analysed the multiplex PCR reads with MiXCR anew, one entry per CDR3 protein. The repertoire holds 400,000 to 450,000 distinct CDR3 sequences, with around 24% as singletons. Source: peripheral blood mononuclear cells (PBMCs), taken when the disease was refractory, from a patient treated with antithyroid drugs. The receptors were gathered from a female donor with Graves disease.

This sequence joins TRBV14 and TRBJ1-2; 9 bases agree with TRBD1. The CDR3 runs to 16 residues. The V and J ends lost 6 bases and 6 bases, in that order; junction bases with no gene match: 14. Looked up from germline, CDR1 is SGHDN and CDR2 is FVKESK. This CDR3 is CASSLLQGALLDGYTF. Written as DNA, the CDR3 is TGTGCCAGCAGTCTACTACAGGGGGCTCTCCTCGATGGCTACACCTTC.

The chain couples TRBV6-1 to TRBJ2-4; D remains unclear. This CDR3 has 13 residues. CDR1 MNHNS and CDR2 SASEGT come from the germline V gene. Trimming cost V 6 bases and J 8 bases, with 14 bases left between them. The CDR3 sequence is CASRDPTWDIQYF. In nucleotides, the CDR3 is TGTGCCAGCAGGGATCCCACATGGGACATTCAGTACTTC.

The chain couples TRBV18 to TRBJ2-4, with D maybe TRBD2 (6 bases). The length of the CDR3 is 14 residues. Looked up from germline, CDR1 is KGHSH and CDR2 is LQKENI. V was shortened by 0 bases and J by 8 bases, with 11 bases between the two germline ends. CDR3: CASSPPGGADIQYF. As DNA, the CDR3 is TGTGCCAGCTCACCACCGGGAGGCGCGGACATTCAGTACTTC.

The chain links TRBV5-1 to TRBJ2-2, with D unresolved. This CDR3 is 15 amino acids long. The germline V gene encodes CDR1 SGHRS and CDR2 YFSETQ. V dropped 1 base and J dropped 1 base, with 8 bases sitting between them. The CDR3 reads CASSLPVVNTGELFF. DNA of the CDR3: TGCGCCAGCAGCTTGCCCGTAGTGAACACCGGGGAGCTGTTTTTT.

This clonotype was observed many times. The J gene is TRBJ2-7, the V gene TRBV5-1; D is unresolved. The V end lost 0 bases, the J end lost 2 bases, and 6 bases lay between the germline ends. The CDR3 totals 13 residues. The V gene's germline CDR1 is SGHRS and CDR2 YFSETQ. CDR3 in amino acids: CASSLEMAYEQYF. CDR3 in DNA: TGCGCCAGCAGCTTGGAGATGGCCTACGAGCAGTACTTC.

The chain links TRBV27 to TRBJ2-5, with 10 bases identical to TRBD2. This CDR3 contains 18 residues. Germline V gene sequence: CDR1 MNHEY, CDR2 SMNVEV (reference sequence). The V segment lost 6 bases and the J segment 5 bases; nucleotides outside the gene matches: 18. Here the CDR3 reads CASSKRLAGETWGETQYF. CDR3 nucleotide sequence: TGTGCCAGCAGCAAAAGACTAGCGGGTGAAACTTGGGGGGAGACCCAGTACTTC.

The chain links TRBV11-3 to TRBJ1-1; D uncertain. CDR1 and CDR2 from the germline V gene are SGHNT and YENEEA. Trimming stripped 6 bases from V and 5 bases from J, with 10 bases between. There are 12 residues in the CDR3. CDR3 nucleotide sequence: TGTGCCAGCAGTACGGCGGGAACTGAAGCTTTCTTT. It codes for CASSTAGTEAFF.

J is TRBJ2-7 and V is TRBV20-1; D may be TRBD1 (6 bases). The V and J ends lost 5 bases and 5 bases respectively, with 16 bases between them. The CDR3 has 13 amino acids. Germline V gene lookup returns CDR1 DFQATT and CDR2 SNEGSKA (reference sequence). CDR3 bases: TGCAGTGCTGGACCGAACCACAGGGACGAGCAGTACTTC. Protein sequence: CSAGPNHRDEQYF.

The chain recombines TRBV6-1 with TRBJ2-7; D perhaps matches TRBD2 (5 bases). The CDR3 loop spans 12 amino acids. CDR1 MNHNS and CDR2 SASEGT come from the germline V gene. Trimming pared 3 bases from V and 8 bases from J, leaving 11 bases between. The CDR3 loop is CASSDGGLQQYF. In nucleotides, the CDR3 is TGTGCCAGCAGTGACGGAGGTCTACAGCAGTACTTC.

This clonotype was seen at least ten times. The genes are TRBV20-1 and TRBJ2-7; 12 bases map to TRBD2. V trimming: 5 bases; J trimming: 3 bases; junction bases outside the gene matches: 11. CDR3 size: 16 residues. CDR1 is DFQATT and CDR2 is SNEGSKA in the germline V gene (reference sequence). The CDR3 nucleotides read TGCAGTGCTTCTCCTAGCGGGAGGGCCCGGGGCTACGAGCAGTACTTC. Translation gives CSASPSGRARGYEQYF.

The chain has TRBV20-1 and TRBJ1-1; D is unclear. The ends were cut back, 3 bases at V and 2 bases at J, with 13 bases in the middle. Germline CDR1 DFQATT, CDR2 SNEGSKA (reference sequence). This CDR3 region has 14 residues. The CDR3 reads CSARARTANTEAFF. Here the CDR3 DNA reads TGCAGTGCTAGGGCGCGTACAGCCAACACTGAAGCTTTCTTT.

This clonotype was seen at least ten times. V gene TRBV20-1 combines with J gene TRBJ2-7; the match to TRBD2 covers 7 bases. Germline CDR1 reads DFQATT; CDR2 reads SNEGSKA (reference sequence). J gave up 3 bases and V 1 base, and 3 bases lay outside the gene matches. This CDR3 has 13 amino acids. CDR3 nucleotides: TGCAGTGCTAGAGGCGCTAGCGGCTACGAGCAGTACTTC. It specifies CSARGASGYEQYF.

V and J are TRBV3-1 and TRBJ2-3, with 14 bases fitting TRBD2. V trimming: 0 bases; J trimming: 12 bases; junction bases outside the gene matches: 5. The CDR3 extends over 15 amino acids. Germline CDR1 reads LGHDT; CDR2 reads YNNKEL (reference sequence). The CDR3 sequence is CASSQEQTSGRAQYF. For the CDR3, the DNA is TGTGCCAGCAGCCAAGAACAGACTAGCGGGAGGGCCCAGTATTTT.

This clonotype was counted many times. The chain recombines TRBV20-1 with TRBJ2-7; 8 bases match TRBD2. V gave up 3 bases and J gave up 1 base; unmatched junction bases: 8. CDR3 length: 15 amino acids. The germline V gene has CDR1 DFQATT and CDR2 SNEGSKA (reference sequence). The CDR3 here is CSARDSGGGSYEQYF. The CDR3 DNA sequence: TGCAGTGCTAGGGACAGCGGGGGTGGTTCCTACGAGCAGTACTTC.

This rearrangement joins TRBV5-1 to TRBJ1-1, with unresolved D. CDR3 length: 15 amino acids. Germline V CDR1 and CDR2: SGHRS, YFSETQ. V lost 0 bases and J 1 base, leaving 10 bases between the germline ends. The CDR3 coding sequence is TGCGCCAGCAGCTTGGAGGCGGCGGGGAACACTGAAGCTTTCTTT. Protein: CASSLEAAGNTEAFF.

The chain carries TRBV19 and TRBJ1-5; D is ambiguous. Germline V gene data show CDR1 as LNHDA and CDR2 as SQIVND (reference sequence). V was clipped by 5 bases and J by 6 bases, with 20 bases between them. CDR3 length: 16 amino acids. CDR3 residues: CASSPDGPKAGQPQHF. CDR3 nucleotides: TGTGCCAGTAGTCCTGATGGGCCAAAGGCTGGTCAGCCCCAGCATTTT.

The genes are TRBV20-1 and TRBJ2-7, with TRBD1 identical over 7 bases. Germline trimming cut 6 bases from V and 4 bases from J; bases unmatched to any gene: 15. Germline loops: CDR1 DFQATT, CDR2 SNEGSKA (reference sequence). CDR3 length: 15 residues. The CDR3: CSADHLTGVEYEQYF. The CDR3, as DNA: TGCAGTGCCGATCATCTTACAGGGGTTGAATACGAGCAGTACTTC.

J is TRBJ1-6 and V is TRBV5-1, with 9 positions matching TRBD1. The V segment lost 4 bases and the J segment 14 bases; nucleotides outside the gene matches: 10. Germline V lookup: CDR1 SGHRS, CDR2 YFSETQ. This CDR3 is built from 14 residues. As DNA, the CDR3 is TGCGCCAGCAGCGCGGGACAGGGAGGAGGGTCCCTCCACTTT. Amino acids: CASSAGQGGGSLHF.

This clonotype was seen many times. The rearrangement links TRBV19 to TRBJ1-2, with no clear D. This CDR3 has 13 residues. Trimming pared 3 bases from V and 7 bases from J, leaving 12 bases between. Per germline, CDR1 LNHDA and CDR2 SQIVND (reference sequence). The DNA of the CDR3 is TGTGCCAGTAGTATCCCGACGCGGAGTGGCTACACCTTC. Translating it yields CASSIPTRSGYTF.

The table lists this clonotype with a few counts. This chain joins TRBV13 and TRBJ2-3; no definite D call. The CDR3 covers 13 residues. The V gene lost 0 bases and the J gene lost 5 bases, with 6 bases spanning the gap. Germline-derived CDR1 and CDR2 are PRHDT and FYEKMQ (reference sequence). The CDR3: CASSLGGEDTQYF. The CDR3 DNA follows: TGTGCCAGCAGCTTAGGTGGGGAAGATACGCAGTATTTT.

V and J are TRBV5-5 and TRBJ1-2; weak D call: TRBD1 (5 bases). CDR1 SGHKS and CDR2 YYEKEE come from the germline V gene (reference sequence). V gave up 4 bases and J gave up 4 bases, with 11 bases separating them. CDR3 length: 13 residues. CDR3 sequence: CASSRQGSYGYTF. CDR3 nucleotide sequence: TGTGCCAGCAGCCGGCAGGGTTCCTATGGCTACACCTTC.

This clonotype was seen many times. The chain employs TRBV6-2 or TRBV6-3 and TRBJ1-5; D remains unclear. V lost 11 bases, J lost 2 bases, and 13 bases lay in between. Germline-derived CDR1 and CDR2 are MNHEY and SVGEGT. The length of the CDR3 is 13 residues. This CDR3 is CAATSFGNQPQHF. CDR3 bases: TGTGCCGCTACATCCTTTGGCAATCAGCCCCAGCATTTT.

This rearrangement joins TRBV27 to TRBJ2-1, with D perhaps assigned TRBD1 or TRBD2 (5 bases each). The V end lost 8 bases, the J end lost 9 bases, and 20 bases lay between the germline ends. Germline V gene sequence: CDR1 MNHEY, CDR2 SMNVEV (reference sequence). The CDR3 sequence is 14 residues long. CDR3: CASRPARDDSEQFF. CDR3 DNA sequence: TGTGCCAGCCGCCCAGCCCGGGACGACAGTGAGCAGTTCTTC.

This clonotype was seen at least ten times. The genes are TRBV7-8 and TRBJ1-6, with no clear D. The CDR3 has 15 residues. The V and J ends lost 6 bases and 0 bases respectively, with 9 bases between them. The V gene's germline CDR1 is SGHVS and CDR2 FQNEAQ. This CDR3 is CASSQQSSYNSPLHF. Written as DNA, the CDR3 is TGTGCCAGCAGTCAACAGAGCTCCTATAATTCACCCCTCCACTTT.

The V call is TRBV2, the J call TRBJ2-7; D may be TRBD2 (5 bases). Looked up from germline, CDR1 is SNHLY and CDR2 is FYNNEI. This CDR3 contains 15 residues. Trimming removed 4 bases from V and 2 bases from J, with 15 bases in between. The CDR3 region is CASSVSEGRAYEQYF. DNA of the CDR3: TGTGCCAGCAGTGTATCAGAGGGCCGAGCCTACGAGCAGTACTTC.

This chain joins TRBV5-1 and TRBJ2-7; no clear D. CDR3 size: 19 residues. Trimming left V 1 base short and J 0 bases short, with 23 bases between. CDR1 is SGHRS, CDR2 YFSETQ, per germline. CDR3 amino acids: CASSLKTAFSRTDSYEQYF. CDR3 sequence (DNA): TGCGCCAGCAGCTTGAAGACCGCCTTTTCGCGGACCGACTCCTACGAGCAGTACTTC.

The rearrangement links TRBV19 to TRBJ2-7, with D tentatively TRBD2 (6 bases). Trimming removed 7 bases from V and 2 bases from J, with 18 bases in between. Per the germline V gene, CDR1 is LNHDA and CDR2 is SQIVND (reference sequence). The CDR3 covers 15 residues. The CDR3 here is CASKSQGGATYEQYF. CDR3 sequence (DNA): TGTGCCAGTAAATCCCAAGGCGGGGCGACCTACGAGCAGTACTTC.

This clonotype occurred many times. DNA for the CDR3: TGCGCCAGCAGCTTGACTAGCGGGAAGTCCGAGCAGTACTTC. This sequence encodes CASSLTSGKSEQYF. This rearrangement joins TRBV5-1 to TRBJ2-7, with TRBD2 matching over 10 bases. From germline, CDR1 is SGHRS and CDR2 YFSETQ. The CDR3 spans 14 residues. Trimming removed 1 base from V and 6 bases from J; junction bases left unmatched: 4.

The genes are TRBV19 and TRBJ2-5; TRBD1 matches at 11 bases. J was trimmed by 5 bases and V by 5 bases; bases with no gene match: 16. The CDR3 runs 18 residues. CDR1 and CDR2 from the germline V gene are LNHDA and SQIVND (reference sequence). CDR3 nucleotides: TGTGCCAGTAGTGGAGGACAGGGGGCGAGTCCTGGGTGGGAGACCCAGTACTTC. This sequence encodes CASSGGQGASPGWETQYF.

The chain links TRBV6-1 to TRBJ2-6, with 9 bases fitting TRBD1. Germline CDR1 and CDR2: MNHNS and SASEGT. V trimming: 5 bases; J trimming: 3 bases; junction bases outside the gene matches: 8. CDR3 length: 17 residues. The CDR3: CASSSPGTGYGANVLTF. In DNA form, the CDR3 reads TGTGCCAGCAGTAGTCCCGGGACAGGGTATGGGGCCAACGTCCTGACTTTC.

This clonotype was found a few times. V usage is TRBV7-3 and J usage is TRBJ1-2; TRBD1 is a possible D gene (6 bases). V was clipped by 0 bases and J by 7 bases, with 15 bases between them. Germline lookup yields CDR1 SGHTA and CDR2 FQGTGA. The CDR3 is 15 amino acids. In DNA, the CDR3 is TGTGCCAGCAGCTTAACGTATGGGGGCGTCGGTGGCTACACCTTC. Its translation: CASSLTYGGVGGYTF.

This clonotype was detected many times. The rearrangement joins TRBV12-3 or TRBV12-4 to TRBJ2-7; no reliable D call. This CDR3 spans 13 amino acids. Trimming left V 4 bases short and J 2 bases short, with 9 bases between. The chain's CDR3 is CASSYTVAYEQYF. Written as DNA, the CDR3 is TGTGCCAGCAGTTACACAGTAGCCTACGAGCAGTACTTC.